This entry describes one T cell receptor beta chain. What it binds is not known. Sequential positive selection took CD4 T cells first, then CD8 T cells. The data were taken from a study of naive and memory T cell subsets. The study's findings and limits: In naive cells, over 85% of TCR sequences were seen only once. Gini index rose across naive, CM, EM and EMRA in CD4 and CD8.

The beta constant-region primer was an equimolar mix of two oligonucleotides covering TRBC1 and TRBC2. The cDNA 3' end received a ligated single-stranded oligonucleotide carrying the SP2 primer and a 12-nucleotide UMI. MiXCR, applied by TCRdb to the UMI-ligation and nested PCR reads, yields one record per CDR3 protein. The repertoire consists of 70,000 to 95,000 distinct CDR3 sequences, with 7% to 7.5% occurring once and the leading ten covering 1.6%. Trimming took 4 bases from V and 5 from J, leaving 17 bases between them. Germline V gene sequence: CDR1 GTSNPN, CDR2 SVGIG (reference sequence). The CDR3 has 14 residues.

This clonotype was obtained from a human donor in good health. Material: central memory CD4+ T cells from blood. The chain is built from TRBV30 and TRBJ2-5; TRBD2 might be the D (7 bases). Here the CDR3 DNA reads TGTGCCTGGATTCGACGGGGGGCCGGGGAGACCCAGTACTTC. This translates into CAWIRRGAGETQYF.